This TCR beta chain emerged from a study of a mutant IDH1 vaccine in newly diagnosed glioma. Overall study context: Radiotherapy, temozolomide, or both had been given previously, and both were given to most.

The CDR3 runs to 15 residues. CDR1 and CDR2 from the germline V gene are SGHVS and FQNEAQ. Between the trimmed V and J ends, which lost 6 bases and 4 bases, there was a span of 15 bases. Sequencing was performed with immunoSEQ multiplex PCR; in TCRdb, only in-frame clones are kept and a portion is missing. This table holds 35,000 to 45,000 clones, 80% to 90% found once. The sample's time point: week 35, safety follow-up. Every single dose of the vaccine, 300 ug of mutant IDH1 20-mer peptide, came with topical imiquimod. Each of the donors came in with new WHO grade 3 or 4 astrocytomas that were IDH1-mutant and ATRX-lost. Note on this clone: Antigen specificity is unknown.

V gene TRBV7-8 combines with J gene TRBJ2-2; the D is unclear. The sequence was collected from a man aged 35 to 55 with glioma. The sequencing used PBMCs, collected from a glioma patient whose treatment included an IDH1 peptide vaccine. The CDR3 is CASSRERIRTGELFF. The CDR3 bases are TGTGCCAGCAGTCGAGAGAGAATACGCACCGGGGAGCTGTTTTTT.